This is a list of T cell receptor beta chains from one sample in a study of CD8 T cells in Susac syndrome. Using its own MiXCR run on the immunoSEQ multiplex PCR reads, TCRdb lists one record per CDR3 protein. The sample comprises approximately 200,000 distinct CDR3 sequences, more than 85% of which are singletons, and about 0.12% rests with the top ten. The specimen was CD8+ T cells from PBMCs. The receptors shown here come from a human donor with multiple sclerosis. CDR3s leave out the opening cysteine and the closing phenylalanine or tryptophan. Each record gives: CDR3 protein, J gene, clone size, V gene. Clone size, where shown, is once, few, many, or a class for clones that have expanded.

CDR3: ATSRDQGPTEAF; J: TRBJ1-1; size: -; V: TRBV15
CDR3: ATSRDSISNQPQH; J: TRBJ1-5; size: -; V: TRBV15
CDR3: ASSRVQGDHYGYT; J: TRBJ1-2; size: -; V: TRBV7-2
CDR3: ASSILGQGNTEAF; J: TRBJ1-1; size: -; V: TRBV19
CDR3: ASSRDRQTGDTQY; J: TRBJ2-3; size: -; V: TRBV19
CDR3: ASSQERRIQVGGNTEAF; J: TRBJ1-1; size: -; V: TRBV4-2
CDR3: ASSLAGNPYEQY; J: TRBJ2-7; size: -; V: TRBV7-9
CDR3: ASSPGLAAYEQY; J: TRBJ2-7; size: -; V: TRBV19
CDR3: ASSQGAASTGELF; J: TRBJ2-2; size: -; V: TRBV4-1
CDR3: ASSLNGQYDGYT; J: TRBJ1-2; size: -; V: TRBV27
CDR3: SVGGTASHNEQF; J: TRBJ2-1; size: -; V: TRBV29-1
CDR3: ASSYSAGEKLF; J: TRBJ1-4; size: -; V: TRBV6-5
CDR3: ASSQTGGAGYGEQY; J: TRBJ2-7; size: -; V: TRBV3-1
CDR3: ASSRDSHYEQY; J: TRBJ2-7; size: -; V: TRBV12-5
CDR3: ASSQDPATDQPQH; J: TRBJ1-5; size: -; V: TRBV4-3
CDR3: ASSLRAAPYEQY; J: TRBJ2-7; size: -; V: TRBV11-3
CDR3: ATSRGTDTQY; J: TRBJ2-3; size: -; V: TRBV15
CDR3: ASPISVAGTDSAEQY; J: TRBJ2-7; size: -; V: TRBV6-7
CDR3: ASSGTGYSYEQY; J: TRBJ2-7; size: few; V: TRBV5-1
CDR3: ASSLDNYGYT; J: TRBJ1-2; size: few; V: TRBV25-1
CDR3: ASSTLGVGEQF; J: TRBJ2-1; size: -; V: TRBV5-4
CDR3: ASSLEQGGDTQY; J: TRBJ2-3; size: -; V: TRBV5-4
CDR3: ASSGANEQF; J: TRBJ2-1; size: -; V: TRBV7-8
CDR3: ASSLAVGARSYEQY; J: TRBJ2-7; size: -; V: TRBV5-1
CDR3: ASSQSQGGPTNEKLF; J: TRBJ1-4; size: -; V: TRBV3-1
CDR3: ASGTGVATEAF; J: TRBJ1-1; size: -; V: TRBV30
CDR3: AWSVQVAGELF; J: TRBJ2-2; size: -; V: TRBV30
CDR3: ASSYAREEGNTEAF; J: TRBJ1-1; size: -; V: TRBV6-2/TRBV6-3
CDR3: STRGFGPYEQY; J: TRBJ2-7; size: -; V: TRBV29-1
CDR3: ASSYGLAGPSYEQY; J: TRBJ2-7; size: -; V: TRBV12-3/TRBV12-4
CDR3: ASSFKGQASTDTQY; J: TRBJ2-3; size: -; V: TRBV7-9
CDR3: ASSQGVSVEQF; J: TRBJ2-1; size: -; V: TRBV4-3
CDR3: ASSWTLSYEQY; J: TRBJ2-7; size: once; V: TRBV12-3/TRBV12-4
CDR3: ASSVDGETQY; J: TRBJ2-5; size: -; V: TRBV9
CDR3: ASSPGPMNTEVF; J: TRBJ1-1; size: -; V: TRBV5-6
CDR3: ASSQFQGGQGNTEAF; J: TRBJ1-1; size: -; V: TRBV4-2
CDR3: ASSQVKREGLYEQY; J: TRBJ2-7; size: once; V: TRBV14